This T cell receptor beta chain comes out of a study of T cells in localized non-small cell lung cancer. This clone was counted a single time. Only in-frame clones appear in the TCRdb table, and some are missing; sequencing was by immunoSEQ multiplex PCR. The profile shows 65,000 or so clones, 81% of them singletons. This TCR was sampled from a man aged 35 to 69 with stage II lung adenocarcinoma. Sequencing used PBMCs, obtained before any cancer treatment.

The CDR3 protein is CASSRQPQETQYF. The CDR3, as DNA: TGTGCCAGCAGCAGACAGCCCCAAGAGACCCAGTACTTC. This chain links TRBV7-9 with TRBJ2-5, with TRBD1 as a possible D gene (5 bases). The CDR3 covers 13 residues. Trimming left V 5 bases short and J 1 base short, with 8 bases between. Germline loops: CDR1 SEHNR, CDR2 FQNEAQ (reference sequence).